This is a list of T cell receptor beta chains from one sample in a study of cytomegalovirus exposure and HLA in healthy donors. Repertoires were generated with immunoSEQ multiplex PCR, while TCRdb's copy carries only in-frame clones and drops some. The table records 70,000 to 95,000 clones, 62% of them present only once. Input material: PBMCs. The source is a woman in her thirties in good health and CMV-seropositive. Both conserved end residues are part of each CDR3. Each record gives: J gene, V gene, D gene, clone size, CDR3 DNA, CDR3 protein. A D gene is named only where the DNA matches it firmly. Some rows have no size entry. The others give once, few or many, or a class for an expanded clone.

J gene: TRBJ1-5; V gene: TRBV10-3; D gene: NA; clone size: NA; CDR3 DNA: TGTGCCATCAGTGAACTAAGCAATCAGCCCCAGCATTTT; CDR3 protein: CAISELSNQPQHF
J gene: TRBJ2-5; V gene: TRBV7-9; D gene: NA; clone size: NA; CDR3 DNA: TGTGCCAGCAGCGCCCGGCGTATGCAGCGGCAGTACTTC; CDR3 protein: CASSARRMQRQYF
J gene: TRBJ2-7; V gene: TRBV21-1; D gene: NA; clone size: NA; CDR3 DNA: TGTGCCAGCAGCAAAGAGGTGGGCAGCGGGGGTACCTACGAGCAGTACTTC; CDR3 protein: CASSKEVGSGGTYEQYF
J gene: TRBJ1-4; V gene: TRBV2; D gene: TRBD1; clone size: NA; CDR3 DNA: TGTGCCAGCAGTGAATGGGGACAGAAGAATGAAAAACTGTTTTTT; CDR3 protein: CASSEWGQKNEKLFF
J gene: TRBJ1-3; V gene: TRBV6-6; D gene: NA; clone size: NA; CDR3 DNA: TGTGCCAGCAGTTATTCAGGTGCTGGAAACACCATATATTTT; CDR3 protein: CASSYSGAGNTIYF
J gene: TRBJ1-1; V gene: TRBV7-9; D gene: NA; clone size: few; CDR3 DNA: TGTGCCAGCAGCTCTCAGGGGCTACGAAACACTGAAGCTTTCTTT; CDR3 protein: CASSSQGLRNTEAFF
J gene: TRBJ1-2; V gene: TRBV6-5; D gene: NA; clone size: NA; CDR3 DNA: TGTGCCAGCAGCCGTGGGTCCCGGGCGGGTGGCTACACCTTC; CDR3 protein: CASSRGSRAGGYTF
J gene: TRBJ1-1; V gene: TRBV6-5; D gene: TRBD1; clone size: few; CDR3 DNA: TGTGCCAGCAGACTACAGGGGGCGATCACTGAAGCTTTCTTT; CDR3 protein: CASRLQGAITEAFF
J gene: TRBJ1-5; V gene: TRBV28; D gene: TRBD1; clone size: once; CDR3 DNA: TGTGCCAGCAGTCCCCCGGGACAGCCCATCCTGAAGGGCAATCAGCCCCAGCATTTT; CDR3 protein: CASSPPGQPILKGNQPQHF
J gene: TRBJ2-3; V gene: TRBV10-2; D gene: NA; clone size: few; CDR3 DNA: TGCGCCAGCAGTGTTGAGGGGCGGGGAGATACGCAGTATTTT; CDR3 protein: CASSVEGRGDTQYF
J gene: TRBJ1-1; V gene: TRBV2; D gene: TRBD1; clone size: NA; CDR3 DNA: TGTGCCAGCAGGGACGGACAGGGGGCCCGGAACACTGAAGCTTTCTTT; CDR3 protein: CASRDGQGARNTEAFF
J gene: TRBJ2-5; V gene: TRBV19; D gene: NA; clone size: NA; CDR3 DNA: TGTGCCAGTAGTATAGGTTACGCGGAGACCCAGTACTTC; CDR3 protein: CASSIGYAETQYF
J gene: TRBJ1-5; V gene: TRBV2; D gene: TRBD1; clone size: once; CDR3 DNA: TGTGCCAGCACCCCCACGGACAGGGGATTGAATCAGCCCCAGCATTTT; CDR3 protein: CASTPTDRGLNQPQHF
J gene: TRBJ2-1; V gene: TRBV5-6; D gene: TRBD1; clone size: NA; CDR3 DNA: TGTGCCAGCAGCAAGGGACAGTGGGACGATGAGCAGTTCTTC; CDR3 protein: CASSKGQWDDEQFF
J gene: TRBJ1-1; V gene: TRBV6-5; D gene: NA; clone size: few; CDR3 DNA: TGTGCCAGTACCTCGGTGAACACTGAAGCTTTCTTT; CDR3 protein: CASTSVNTEAFF
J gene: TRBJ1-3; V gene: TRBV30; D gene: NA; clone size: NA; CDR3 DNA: TGTGCCTGGAGTGTACATTCAACTGGAAACACCATATATTTT; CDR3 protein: CAWSVHSTGNTIYF
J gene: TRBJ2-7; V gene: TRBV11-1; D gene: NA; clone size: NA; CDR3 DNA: TGTGCCAGCAGTTTAACCTATTTACGCGAGCAGTACTTC; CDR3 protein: CASSLTYLREQYF
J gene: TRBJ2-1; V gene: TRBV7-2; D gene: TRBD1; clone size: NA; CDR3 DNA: TGTGCCAGCAGCTTATCGTCCGGGACAGGGGAGCAGTTCTTC; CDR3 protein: CASSLSSGTGEQFF
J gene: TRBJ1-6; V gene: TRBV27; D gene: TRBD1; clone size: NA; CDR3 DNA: TGTGCCAGCAGGTCAGACAGGGCTAGTTCACCCCTCCACTTT; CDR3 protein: CASRSDRASSPLHF
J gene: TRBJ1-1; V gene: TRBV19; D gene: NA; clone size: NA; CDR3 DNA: TGTGCCAGTAGTGATCCGGGAACGAACACTGAAGCTTTCTTT; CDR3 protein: CASSDPGTNTEAFF
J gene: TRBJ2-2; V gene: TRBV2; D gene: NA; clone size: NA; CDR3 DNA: TGTGCCAGCAGACTAGGGTCCCACGGGGAGCTGTTTTTT; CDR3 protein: CASRLGSHGELFF
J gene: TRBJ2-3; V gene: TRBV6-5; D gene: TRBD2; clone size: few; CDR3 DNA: TGTGCCAGCAGTTATCACGCTAGCGGACCCACAGATACGCAGTATTTT; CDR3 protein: CASSYHASGPTDTQYF
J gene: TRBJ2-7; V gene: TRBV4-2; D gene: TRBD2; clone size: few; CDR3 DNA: TGTGCCAGCAGCCAAGAACCGACTAGCGACTACGAGCAGTACTTC; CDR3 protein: CASSQEPTSDYEQYF
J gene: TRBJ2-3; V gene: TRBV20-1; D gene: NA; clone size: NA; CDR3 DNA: TGCAGGGCAACTAGTGGAGATACGCAGTATTTT; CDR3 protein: CRATSGDTQYF
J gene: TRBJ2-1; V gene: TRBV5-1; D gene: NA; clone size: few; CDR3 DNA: TGCGCCAGCAGCTTGATGGCAGGGACCTACAATGAGCAGTTCTTC; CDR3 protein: CASSLMAGTYNEQFF
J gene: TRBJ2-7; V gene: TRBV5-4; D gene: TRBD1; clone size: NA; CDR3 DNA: TGTGCCAGCAGCTTCGGACAGGGACCCTACGAGCAGTACTTC; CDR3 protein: CASSFGQGPYEQYF
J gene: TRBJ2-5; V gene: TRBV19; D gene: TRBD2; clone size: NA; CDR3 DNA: TGTGCCACCCGGACTAGCGGGCAAGAGACCCAGTACTTC; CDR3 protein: CATRTSGQETQYF
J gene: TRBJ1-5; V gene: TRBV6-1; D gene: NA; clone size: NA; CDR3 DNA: TGTGCCAGCACCTTCTCGGTTAGCAATCAGCCCCAGCATTTT; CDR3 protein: CASTFSVSNQPQHF
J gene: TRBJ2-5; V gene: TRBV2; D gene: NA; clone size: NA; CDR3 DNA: TGTGCCAGCAGTACAGGCCGGGACTACCAAGAGACCCAGTACTTC; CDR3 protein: CASSTGRDYQETQYF
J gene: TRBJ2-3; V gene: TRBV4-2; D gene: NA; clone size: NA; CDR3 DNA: TGTGCCAGCAGTCAAGTCTATCAGCGCGAAGATACGCAGTATTTT; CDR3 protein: CASSQVYQREDTQYF
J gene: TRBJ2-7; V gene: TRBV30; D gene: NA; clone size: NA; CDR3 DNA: TGTGCCTGGAGTGTGCAACAGGGTTACGAGCAGTACTTC; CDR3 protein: CAWSVQQGYEQYF
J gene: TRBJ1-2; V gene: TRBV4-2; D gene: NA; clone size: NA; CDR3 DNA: TGTGCCAGCAGCCAACATCAGGGAAGTGGCTACACCTTC; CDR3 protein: CASSQHQGSGYTF
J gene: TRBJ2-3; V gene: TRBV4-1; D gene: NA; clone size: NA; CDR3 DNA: TGCGCCAGCAGCCAGAGGGCTGGCAGAGGCACAGATACGCAGTATTTT; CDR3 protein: CASSQRAGRGTDTQYF
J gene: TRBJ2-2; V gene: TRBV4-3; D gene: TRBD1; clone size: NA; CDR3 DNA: TGCGCCAGCAGCCCCGACAGGGTGAACACCGGGGAGCTGTTTTTT; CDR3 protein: CASSPDRVNTGELFF
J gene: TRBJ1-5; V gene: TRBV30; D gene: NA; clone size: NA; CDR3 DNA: TGTGCCTGGAGTCCTACCGGACAGATTGTCCAGCCCCAGCATTTT; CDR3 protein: CAWSPTGQIVQPQHF
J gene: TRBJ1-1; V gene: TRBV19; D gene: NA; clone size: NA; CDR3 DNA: TGTGCCAGTAGCTCCGCGAGGGAAGCTTTCTTT; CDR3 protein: CASSSAREAFF
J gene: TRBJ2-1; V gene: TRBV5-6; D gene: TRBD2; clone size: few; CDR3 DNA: TGTGCCAGCAGCTACGCATGGGCAGCGGGGGGGTACAATGAGCAGTTCTTC; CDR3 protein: CASSYAWAAGGYNEQFF
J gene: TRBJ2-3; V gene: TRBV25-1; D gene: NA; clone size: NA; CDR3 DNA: TGTGCCAGCAGTGAGGGCACTGTCGGGAGTAAGGGCACAGATACGCAGTATTTT; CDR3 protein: CASSEGTVGSKGTDTQYF
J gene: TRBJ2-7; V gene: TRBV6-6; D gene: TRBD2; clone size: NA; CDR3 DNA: TGTGCCAGCAGTCCTAGCGGAACACGCTACGAGCAGTACTTC; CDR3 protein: CASSPSGTRYEQYF
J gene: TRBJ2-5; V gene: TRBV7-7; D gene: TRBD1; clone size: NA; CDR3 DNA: TGTGCCAGCAGCTTAGGGGACAGGGGAACTACAGAGACCCAGTACTTC; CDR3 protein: CASSLGDRGTTETQYF
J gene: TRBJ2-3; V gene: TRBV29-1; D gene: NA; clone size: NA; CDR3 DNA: TGCAGCGTTGGAGGCGGGATTCACGGGACGGGTCCCACAGATACGCAGTATTTT; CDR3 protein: CSVGGGIHGTGPTDTQYF
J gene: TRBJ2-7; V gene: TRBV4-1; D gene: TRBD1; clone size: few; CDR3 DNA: TGCGCCAGCAGCCAGCCCTACGGACAGGGGTCCTACGAGCAGTACTTC; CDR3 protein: CASSQPYGQGSYEQYF
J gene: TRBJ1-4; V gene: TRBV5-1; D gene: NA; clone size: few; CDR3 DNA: TGCGCCAGCAGCTTGGACGGGGGGCGAACTAATGAAAAACTGTTTTTT; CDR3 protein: CASSLDGGRTNEKLFF
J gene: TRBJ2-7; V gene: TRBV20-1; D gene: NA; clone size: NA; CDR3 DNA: TGCAGTGCTAAGAGAGGGTACGAGCAGTACTTC; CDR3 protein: CSAKRGYEQYF